The 32 T cell receptor beta chains below come from one sample, sequenced in a study of response to subunit inactivated influenza vaccine. TCRdb fed the RT-PCR reads into MiXCR, producing one record per CDR3 protein. The sample lists some 200,000 distinct CDR3 sequences; about 12% were seen once. These same data were also listed under a study on T cells expressing NK-cell markers. That source reports: Scientists made TCR beta cDNA using 5'RACE template switching with UMIs.

The source material was CD8+ T cells sorted from PBMCs, sampled about 13 days after vaccination. The receptors come from a man in his fifties who received an inactivated influenza vaccine.

This clonotype has ten or more counts. V and J are TRBV15 and TRBJ2-5, with D unclear. CDR1 is LNHNV, CDR2 YYDKDF, per germline (reference sequence). Trimming pared 5 bases from V and 1 base from J, leaving 11 bases between. The CDR3 length is 14 residues. CDR3 in DNA: TGTGCCACCAGCCCCGGGCGGATCCAAGAGACCCAGTACTTC. Translation: CATSPGRIQETQYF. Supplemented by reference TRBV15 and TRBJ2-5, the full variable domain reads DAMVIQNPRYQVTQFGKPVTLSCSQTLNHNVMYWYQQKSSQAPKLLFHYYDKDFNNEADTPDNFQSRRPNTSFCFLDIRSPGLGDTAMYLCATSPGRIQETQYFGPGTRLLVL.

The chain recombines TRBV19 with TRBJ2-7; unclear D gene. CDR1 is LNHDA, CDR2 SQIVND, per germline (reference sequence). This CDR3 is 12 amino acids long. Trimming shortened V by 5 bases and J by 2 bases, and 7 bases separated the two germline ends. The chain's CDR3 is CASSVGPYEQYF. The DNA for the CDR3 is TGTGCCAGTAGTGTGGGCCCCTACGAGCAGTACTTC.

This clonotype was observed many times. The chain joins TRBV27 to TRBJ2-7, with D possibly TRBD1 on 5 matching bases. Germline CDR1 is MNHEY and CDR2 is SMNVEV (reference sequence). There are 16 residues in the CDR3. V was shortened by 0 bases and J by 7 bases, with 19 bases between the two germline ends. This CDR3 is CASSLSAARATAEQYF. For the CDR3, the DNA is TGTGCCAGCAGTTTATCTGCGGCCAGGGCTACGGCGGAGCAGTACTTC.

This clonotype was seen a few times. CDR3 protein: CASSLVGGRVDNEQFF. The CDR3 DNA sequence: TGTGCCAGCAGCTTAGTCGGGGGGCGCGTGGACAATGAGCAGTTCTTC. V gene TRBV7-8 combines with J gene TRBJ2-1; a weak D match, TRBD2 (7 bases). Germline lookup yields CDR1 SGHVS and CDR2 FQNEAQ. Trimming removed 1 base at V and 5 bases at J, with 15 bases between. CDR3 length: 16 amino acids.

This clonotype has more than one count but fewer than ten. CDR3 region: CASSFWTSSGELFF. The CDR3 nucleotides are TGTGCCAGCAGCTTTTGGACTAGCAGCGGGGAGCTGTTTTTT. The chain combines TRBV7-2 with TRBJ2-2; 8 nucleotides align to TRBD2. The junction had 4 bases not matched to a gene; V was cut back by 3 bases and J by 7 bases. Germline V lookup: CDR1 SGHTA, CDR2 FQGNSA. This CDR3 has 14 amino acids.

The chain employs TRBV15 and TRBJ2-3; 9 nucleotides agree with TRBD2. CDR3 length equals 17 residues. Germline V lookup: CDR1 LNHNV, CDR2 YYDKDF (reference sequence). The ends lost 2 bases at V and 0 bases at J; junction bases unmatched: 6. The CDR3 here is CATSRLPSGVSTDTQYF. The CDR3 coding sequence is TGTGCCACCAGCAGATTGCCTAGCGGGGTTAGCACAGATACGCAGTATTTT.

This chain connects TRBV4-3 to TRBJ2-7; TRBD2 agrees at 11 bases. V dropped 1 base and J dropped 5; count of bases not matched to a gene: 4. CDR1 and CDR2 (germline): LGHNA, YSLEER. This CDR3 is 15 amino acids long. The CDR3: CASSQALAGGNEQYF. CDR3 bases: TGCGCCAGCAGCCAAGCTTTAGCGGGAGGGAACGAGCAGTACTTC.

The CDR3 sequence: CATGPISQYF. In DNA, the CDR3 is TGTGCCACGGGCCCAATTTCGCAGTATTTT. The chain combines TRBV19 with TRBJ2-3, with D unclear. The CDR3 is 10 residues long. Trimming left V 10 bases short and J 10 bases short, with 12 bases between. Germline CDR1 LNHDA, CDR2 SQIVND (reference sequence). Full variable domain (outside the CDR3, taken from reference TRBV19 and TRBJ2-3): DGGITQSPKYLFRKEGQNVTLSCEQNLNHDAMYWYRQDPGQGLRLIYYSQIVNDFQKGDIAEGYSVSREKKESFPLTVTSAQKNPTAFYLCATGPISQYFGPGTRLTVL.

This clonotype was picked up a small number of times. The chain has TRBV5-1 and TRBJ1-1, with D maybe TRBD1 (6 bases). Trimming took 4 bases from V and 0 from J, leaving 10 bases between them. Germline V gene lookup returns CDR1 SGHRS and CDR2 YFSETQ. This CDR3 has 14 amino acids. The CDR3 loop reads CASSPRTVNTEAFF. In DNA, the CDR3 is TGCGCCAGCAGCCCCCGGACAGTGAACACTGAAGCTTTCTTT.

The V gene is TRBV4-3, the J gene TRBJ1-2; D not resolved. V was clipped by 0 bases and J by 8 bases, with 10 bases between them. The CDR3 covers 13 residues. The V gene's germline CDR1 is LGHNA and CDR2 YSLEER. The CDR3 here is CASSQDRGWGYTF. The CDR3 region has the DNA TGCGCCAGCAGCCAAGATCGAGGATGGGGCTACACCTTC.

The chain is built from TRBV27 and TRBJ2-1; 12 bases are shared with TRBD2. This CDR3 has 17 amino acids. J lost 7 bases, V lost 3 bases, and 10 bases had no gene match. Per the germline V gene, CDR1 is MNHEY and CDR2 is SMNVEV (reference sequence). CDR3 residues: CASSFIAASGGENEQFF. CDR3 bases: TGTGCCAGCAGTTTTATAGCGGCTAGCGGGGGGGAAAATGAGCAGTTCTTC.

This clonotype has a count of ten or more. V and J are TRBV28 and TRBJ2-1; the D gene is possibly TRBD2 (6 bases). The V end was cut by 5 bases, the J end by 5 bases, with 10 bases between. Germline values: CDR1 MDHEN, CDR2 SYDVKM. The CDR3 totals 13 residues. CDR3 nucleotides: TGTGCCAGCAGTAGGGACTGGAACAATGAGCAGTTCTTC. This codes for CASSRDWNNEQFF.

This clonotype appeared a few times. The chain links TRBV28 to TRBJ2-7, with D perhaps matching TRBD1 (8 bases). In germline, CDR1 is MDHEN, CDR2 SYDVKM. V gave up 6 bases and J gave up 4 bases, with 13 bases separating them. The length of the CDR3 is 13 residues. CDR3 bases: TGTGCCAGCAGGATACAGGGGGGGTACGAGCAGTACTTC. Encoded protein: CASRIQGGYEQYF.

This clonotype was detected many times. This chain links TRBV12-3 or TRBV12-4 with TRBJ2-3; D may be TRBD2 (6 bases). V was shortened by 6 bases and J by 2 bases, with 18 bases between the two germline ends. The CDR3 is 16 amino acids. CDR3 nucleotide sequence: TGTGCCAGCAGCAATCCACGGCGGGGAAACACAGATACGCAGTATTTT. This gives the protein CASSNPRRGNTDTQYF.

This clonotype was seen ten or more times. The chain couples TRBV27 to TRBJ1-1; D may be TRBD1 (5 bases). The CDR3 has 15 residues. Germline CDR1 and CDR2: MNHEY and SMNVEV (reference sequence). The germline V and J ends were trimmed by 1 base and 5 bases, with 14 bases remaining between them. The DNA of the CDR3 is TGTGCCAGCAGTTTATATCCGGGGGGAATAACTGAAGCTTTCTTT. This translates into CASSLYPGGITEAFF.

A few counts support this clonotype. The chain uses TRBV5-1 and TRBJ2-2, with D perhaps given as TRBD1 or TRBD2 (5 bases each). Germline V gives CDR1 SGHRS, CDR2 YFSETQ. The V end was cut by 1 base, the J end by 4 bases, with 14 bases between. There are 16 residues in the CDR3. CDR3 loop: CASSLNRDALTGELFF. In DNA form, the CDR3 reads TGCGCCAGCAGCTTGAACCGGGACGCTCTCACCGGGGAGCTGTTTTTT. The variable domain in full, completed from reference TRBV5-1 and TRBJ2-2, reads KAGVTQTPRYLIKTRGQQVTLSCSPISGHRSVSWYQQTPGQGLQFLFEYFSETQRNKGNFPGRFSGRQFSNSRSEMNVSTLELGDSALYLCASSLNRDALTGELFFGEGSRLTVL.

This clonotype has a count of ten or more. V usage is TRBV11-1 and J usage is TRBJ2-5; TRBD2 might be the D (6 bases). The germline V gene has CDR1 SGHAT and CDR2 FQDESV (reference sequence). The CDR3 covers 15 residues. V lost 3 bases to trimming and J lost 4 bases, with 15 bases between them. CDR3 loop: CASSFRDSLRETQYF. The CDR3 DNA is TGTGCCAGCAGCTTCCGGGACTCCCTTCGAGAGACCCAGTACTTC.

The gene calls are TRBV11-2 and TRBJ2-4; TRBD2 is a possible D gene (6 bases). CDR1 and CDR2 (germline): SGHAT, FQNNGV. The V end was cut by 5 bases, the J end by 7 bases, with 18 bases between. This CDR3 spans 15 amino acids. The CDR3: CASSVVLEGWNIQYF. The DNA of the CDR3 is TGTGCCAGCAGCGTTGTTTTGGAGGGATGGAACATTCAGTACTTC.

Comment on this clonotype: A junction boundary mismatches the germline segment, possibly from a read error. The chain joins TRBV5-1 to TRBJ2-3; a weak D match, TRBD1 (5 bases). Per the germline V gene, CDR1 is SGHRS and CDR2 is YFSETQ. CDR3 length: 14 amino acids. The CDR3, as DNA: TGTGCCAGCAGCTTGGTACAGGGCACAGATACGCAGTATTTT. This gives the protein CASSLVQGTDTQYF. The full variable domain, with the rest looked up from reference TRBV5-1 and TRBJ2-3, is KAGVTQTPRYLIKTRGQQVTLSCSPISGHRSVSWYQQTPGQGLQFLFEYFSETQRNKGNFPGRFSGRQFSNSRSEMNVSTLELGDSALYLCASSLVQGTDTQYFGPGTRLTVL.

This clonotype was counted between two and nine times. The chain uses TRBV11-2 and TRBJ2-1, with D tentatively TRBD2 (5 bases). Per germline, CDR1 SGHAT and CDR2 FQNNGV. V gave up 1 base and J gave up 6 bases, with 10 bases separating them. This CDR3 is built from 14 residues. The CDR3 reads CASSLGGFVNEQFF. For the CDR3, the DNA is TGTGCCAGCAGCTTAGGAGGGTTCGTCAATGAGCAGTTCTTC.

This clonotype was seen a handful of times. The chain employs TRBV2 and TRBJ1-1, with 8 bases that match TRBD1. Germline-derived CDR1 and CDR2 are SNHLY and FYNNEI. With V trimmed by 6 bases and J by 1 base, 4 bases remained unmatched. The CDR3 consists of 14 residues. CDR3 sequence (DNA): TGTGCCAGCAGACCCGGGACAGGGAACACTGAAGCTTTCTTT. Amino acids: CASRPGTGNTEAFF. Full variable domain (outside the CDR3, taken from reference TRBV2 and TRBJ1-1): EPEVTQTPSHQVTQMGQEVILRCVPISNHLYFYWYRQILGQKVEFLVSFYNNEISEKSEIFDDQFSVERPDGSNFTLKIRSTKLEDSAMYFCASRPGTGNTEAFFGQGTRLTVV.

J is TRBJ1-1 and V is TRBV12-3 or TRBV12-4; D gene uncertain. The CDR3 spans 12 residues. V lost 5 bases and J 6 bases, leaving 10 bases between the germline ends. The chain's CDR3 is CASSPTAAEAFF. CDR3 in DNA: TGTGCCAGCAGTCCGACTGCCGCTGAAGCTTTCTTT.

The chain combines TRBV4-3 with TRBJ2-2, with D possibly TRBD1 on 6 matching bases. CDR3 size: 19 residues. From germline, CDR1 is LGHNA and CDR2 YSLEER. The V end was cut by 5 bases, the J end by 3 bases, with 25 bases between. CDR3 region: CASSYSSPSPDRYTGELFF. The CDR3 DNA reads TGCGCCAGCAGCTATTCAAGTCCTTCCCCCGACAGGTACACCGGGGAGCTGTTTTTT.

The rearrangement uses TRBV7-9 and TRBJ2-1; D possibly corresponds to TRBD1 (5 bases). V was cut by 5 bases and J by 10 bases, with 12 bases left in between. The germline gives CDR1 SEHNR, CDR2 FQNEAQ (reference sequence). The CDR3 runs 12 residues. CDR3 DNA sequence: TGTGCCAGCAGCGAGACAGCCCCCGAGCAGTTCTTC. Its translation is CASSETAPEQFF.

There are a few counts of this clonotype. V gene TRBV3-1 combines with J gene TRBJ1-2; unclear D gene. The ends were cut back, 0 bases at V and 4 bases at J, with 12 bases in the middle. CDR3 size: 15 residues. The germline V gene has CDR1 LGHDT and CDR2 YNNKEL (reference sequence). The CDR3 DNA follows: TGTGCCAGCAGCCAAGAGGGAGTTTCCGCCTATGGCTACACCTTC. Protein sequence: CASSQEGVSAYGYTF. Supplemented by reference TRBV3-1 and TRBJ1-2, the full variable domain reads DTAVSQTPKYLVTQMGNDKSIKCEQNLGHDTMYWYKQDSKKFLKIMFSYNNKELIINETVPNRFSPKSPDKAHLNLHINSLELGDSAVYFCASSQEGVSAYGYTFGSGTRLTVV.

The chain links TRBV7-9 to TRBJ2-1, with D uncertain. Trimming shortened V by 4 bases and J by 6 bases, and 7 bases separated the two germline ends. CDR3 length equals 12 residues. In germline, CDR1 is SEHNR, CDR2 FQNEAQ (reference sequence). CDR3 nucleotides: TGTGCCAGCAGCTCATCCCCCAATGAGCAGTTCTTC. This gives the protein CASSSSPNEQFF.

In its sample, this clonotype was seen many times. The chain employs TRBV28 and TRBJ2-1, with 13 bases lining up with TRBD2. With V trimmed by 5 bases and J by 4 bases, 2 bases remained unmatched. The CDR3 has 15 amino acids. CDR1 and CDR2 (germline): MDHEN, SYDVKM. The CDR3 nucleotides are TGTGCCAGCAGTCCGGGACTAGCGGGATACAATGAGCAGTTCTTC. Residues: CASSPGLAGYNEQFF.

There are many counts of this clonotype. The chain combines TRBV5-6 with TRBJ2-1; 9 nucleotides agree with TRBD1. This CDR3 contains 15 residues. V was clipped by 5 bases and J by 3 bases; unmatched bases: 6. Germline V gene sequence: CDR1 SGHDT, CDR2 YYEEEE. CDR3 loop: CASRRGTGFYNEQFF. CDR3 nucleotides: TGTGCCAGCAGGCGCGGGACAGGGTTCTACAATGAGCAGTTCTTC.

V gene TRBV10-3 combines with J gene TRBJ2-1; maybe TRBD2 (5 bases). Germline lookup yields CDR1 ENHRY and CDR2 SYGVKD. The CDR3 spans 15 residues. V lost 11 bases, J lost 1 base, and 18 bases lay in between. This CDR3 reads CAVRGLGESYNEQFF. Here the CDR3 DNA reads TGTGCCGTCCGCGGGCTCGGGGAGTCCTACAATGAGCAGTTCTTC.

The chain employs TRBV27 and TRBJ2-6; maybe TRBD1 (5 bases). The germline V and J ends were trimmed by 0 bases and 3 bases, with 9 bases remaining between them. CDR1 is MNHEY and CDR2 is SMNVEV in the germline V gene (reference sequence). This CDR3 contains 16 residues. Here the CDR3 reads CASSLSRGSGANVLTF. CDR3 in DNA: TGTGCCAGCAGTTTATCAAGGGGTAGTGGGGCCAACGTCCTGACTTTC.

In its sample, this clonotype was seen many times. The chain is built from TRBV4-3 and TRBJ2-7; D perhaps matches TRBD1 (5 bases). The CDR3 is 14 residues long. Germline values: CDR1 LGHNA, CDR2 YSLEER. Trimming took 0 bases from V and 2 from J, leaving 8 bases between them. The CDR3 nucleotides read TGCGCCAGCAGCCAAGACGGCAGGGCCTACGAGCAGTACTTC. Its protein product is CASSQDGRAYEQYF.

This clonotype was counted a few times. The V gene is TRBV9, the J gene TRBJ1-5; D is unresolved. In germline, CDR1 is SGDLS, CDR2 YYNGEE. V was clipped by 3 bases and J by 2 bases, with 6 bases between them. The CDR3 runs 13 residues. CDR3 sequence: CASSALGNQPQHF. In DNA, the CDR3 is TGTGCCAGCAGCGCGCTTGGCAATCAGCCCCAGCATTTT.